One and the same sample provided the 10 T cell receptor beta chains below, sequenced in a study of cytomegalovirus exposure and HLA in healthy donors. PCR primers comprised 60 Vbeta and 13 Jbeta primers. Repertoires were generated with immunoSEQ multiplex PCR, while TCRdb's copy carries only in-frame clones and drops some. The repertoire holds 90,000 to 120,000 clones, 73% seen once, with 7.8% in the top ten. The sample was PBMCs. The receptors derive from a man aged 25-45 years in good health and CMV-seronegative.

The chain carries TRBV7-6 and TRBJ2-5; no clear D. Trimming took off 1 base at V and 1 base at J, with 7 bases between the two ends. CDR1 and CDR2 (germline): SGHVS, FNYEAQ. This CDR3 contains 14 residues. This CDR3 reads CASSLDVSQETQYF. For the CDR3, the DNA is TGTGCCAGCAGCTTAGATGTCAGCCAAGAGACCCAGTACTTC.

The chain is built from TRBV2 and TRBJ1-6; 8 nucleotides agree with TRBD1. V trimming: 6 bases; J trimming: 5 bases; junction bases outside the gene matches: 0. Germline V gene data show CDR1 as SNHLY and CDR2 as FYNNEI. CDR3 length: 13 amino acids. In DNA, the CDR3 is TGTGCCAGCAGGGGACAGGATAATTCACCCCTCCACTTT. This codes for CASRGQDNSPLHF.

This clone was observed a few times. The gene calls are TRBV5-1 and TRBJ2-2, with D possibly being TRBD1 (5 bases). Germline-derived CDR1 and CDR2 are SGHRS and YFSETQ. V shed 0 bases and J shed 1 base, with 7 bases lying between them. This CDR3 comprises 15 residues. CDR3 nucleotides: TGCGCCAGCAGCTTGGGACAGATGAACACCGGGGAGCTGTTTTTT. Residues: CASSLGQMNTGELFF.

The rearrangement joins TRBV5-8 to TRBJ2-5; D might be TRBD2 (6 bases). Germline values: CDR1 SGHTS, CDR2 YDEGEE. V was shortened by 5 bases and J by 3 bases, with 20 bases between the two germline ends. This CDR3 has 16 residues. In DNA form, the CDR3 reads TGTGCCAGCAGACCTTGGTCACGCGGGACCGAAGAGACCCAGTACTTC. It translates to CASRPWSRGTEETQYF.

This clone has only a few counts. The chain joins TRBV29-1 to TRBJ2-5; D gene uncertain. CDR1 and CDR2 from the germline V gene are SQVTM and ANQGSEA. Trimming stripped 4 bases from V and 0 bases from J, with 9 bases between. This CDR3 has 13 amino acids. As DNA, the CDR3 is TGCAGCGTTGTCCGGGTATACCAAGAGACCCAGTACTTC. The encoded protein is CSVVRVYQETQYF.

Only a few counts were recorded for this clone. The chain carries TRBV28 and TRBJ1-5, with 9 bases matching TRBD1. CDR1 MDHEN and CDR2 SYDVKM come from the germline V gene. The CDR3 covers 17 residues. Trimming removed 8 bases from V and 6 bases from J; junction bases left unmatched: 17. The CDR3: CASGSRDRDFWGQPQHF. CDR3 sequence (DNA): TGTGCCAGCGGAAGCCGGGACAGGGATTTTTGGGGTCAGCCCCAGCATTTT.

A single count supports this clone. The chain combines TRBV18 with TRBJ1-4; no reliable D call. This CDR3 spans 14 amino acids. Germline values: CDR1 KGHSH, CDR2 LQKENI. Between the trimmed V and J ends, which lost 3 bases and 0 bases, there was a span of 5 bases. CDR3 in amino acids: CASSPASTNEKLFF. The CDR3 nucleotides read TGTGCCAGCTCACCGGCATCAACTAATGAAAAACTGTTTTTT. Drawing the rest from reference TRBV18 and TRBJ1-4, the complete variable domain is NAGVMQNPRHLVRRRGQEARLRCSPMKGHSHVYWYRQLPEEGLKFMVYLQKENIIDESGMPKERFSAEFPKEGPSILRIQQVVRGDSAAYFCASSPASTNEKLFFGSGTQLSVL.

The rearrangement joins TRBV5-1 to TRBJ2-3, with 9 positions matching TRBD2. The CDR3 covers 16 residues. V lost 1 base and J lost 1; bases outside the gene matches: 4. The germline V gene has CDR1 SGHRS and CDR2 YFSETQ. CDR3 sequence: CASSLFSSGGTDTQYF. The CDR3, as DNA: TGCGCCAGCAGCTTGTTCTCTAGCGGGGGCACAGATACGCAGTATTTT. The variable domain in full, with the rest retrieved from reference TRBV5-1 and TRBJ2-3, is KAGVTQTPRYLIKTRGQQVTLSCSPISGHRSVSWYQQTPGQGLQFLFEYFSETQRNKGNFPGRFSGRQFSNSRSEMNVSTLELGDSALYLCASSLFSSGGTDTQYFGPGTRLTVL.

The chain has TRBV4-1 and TRBJ2-7; D not certain. Germline CDR1 is MGHRA and CDR2 is YSYEKL. V dropped 3 bases and J dropped 4 bases, with 10 bases sitting between them. The CDR3 is 13 residues long. Here the CDR3 DNA reads TGCGCCAGCAGCCACCGCCTCGGGTACGAGCAGTACTTC. Translated, it gives CASSHRLGYEQYF.

The V gene is TRBV29-1, the J gene TRBJ2-7; 7 bases match TRBD2. The CDR3 extends over 13 amino acids. Germline lookup yields CDR1 SQVTM and CDR2 ANQGSEA. The CDR3 region has the DNA TGCAGTGTGACGGGAGGTGGAATATACGAGCAGTACTTC. This translates into CSVTGGGIYEQYF.